This is a list of T cell receptor beta chains from one sample in a study of cytomegalovirus exposure and HLA in healthy donors. Assay used: immunoSEQ multiplex PCR; TCRdb lists only in-frame clones, some missing. The repertoire consists of about 85,000 clones, with about 80% occurring once and the leading ten covering approximately 31%. Sequences were obtained from PBMCs. These receptors were taken from a man aged 50-60 years in good health and CMV-seropositive. CDR3s include the opening cysteine and the closing phenylalanine or tryptophan.

>TRBJ2-7|TRBV7-9
CSSSLHRGVGGYEQYF
>TRBJ2-6|TRBV7-2
CASSPLTASGANVLTF
>TRBJ2-1|TRBV10-3
CAISGASGSPYNEQFF
>TRBJ1-2|TRBV18
CASSQTDRGKLGYTF
>TRBJ1-2|TRBV7-2
CASSFGTGDGYTF
>TRBJ1-6|TRBV5-8
CASSWTGLNSPLHF
>TRBJ2-1|TRBV18
CASSPGTTYNEQFF
>TRBJ2-3|TRBV10-1
CATSTGNTDTQYF
>TRBJ2-3|TRBV18
CASSPSGTDTQYF
>TRBJ2-1|TRBV18
CASSTSGRPLYNEQFF
>TRBJ1-2|TRBV15
CATSPTGSSGYTF
>TRBJ2-2|TRBV4-1
CASSHGGSSGELFF
>TRBJ1-5|TRBV28
CASRLAGTLSNQPQHF
>TRBJ2-2|TRBV5-1
CASSLLGGPNGELFF
>TRBJ2-1|TRBV7-2
CASSPSTSGIDEQFF
>TRBJ1-2|TRBV5-1
CASSSTGGGTLSYGYTF
>TRBJ2-1|TRBV5-6
CASSLKGLAGRTPNEQFF
>TRBJ2-7|TRBV11-2
CASSLDRGQLYEQYF
>TRBJ2-3|TRBV21-1
CASSKARLAGDTQYF
>TRBJ2-2|TRBV29-1
CSAGLAGGSGELFF
>TRBJ1-1|TRBV6-1
CASSLWSGNAEAFF
>TRBJ2-7|TRBV5-1
CASSLGGSWPEQYF
>TRBJ2-2|TRBV6-6
CASSLRQGPNTGELFF
>TRBJ2-1|TRBV5-4
CASSLGLAGDGNEQFF
>TRBJ2-1|TRBV15
CATSRVPPGPPHEQFF
>TRBJ1-1|TRBV30
CAWSVSREAFF
>TRBJ1-1|TRBV6-6
CASSRDRDTEAFF
>TRBJ1-2|TRBV4-3
CASSQDAQSTSYGYTF
>TRBJ2-1|TRBV5-4
CASSFGSGGYYNEQFF
>TRBJ1-5|TRBV19
CASSISSPVHYSNQPQHF
>TRBJ2-1|TRBV7-2
CASSLASYNEQFF
>TRBJ2-3|TRBV7-8
CASSLREGRTDTQYF
>TRBJ1-4|TRBV2
CASSATQGAIEKLFF
>TRBJ2-1|TRBV4-2
CASSQDRGVDNEQFF
>TRBJ2-2|TRBV23-1
CASEDSRKNTGELFF
>TRBJ2-3|TRBV19
CASSIAGGTTDTQYF
>TRBJ2-2|TRBV30
CAQRAGAFTGELFF